The sequence of this T cell receptor beta chain was determined in a study of radiation and T cells in renal cell carcinoma. Notes on the study in general: Tumor samples were small regions of approximately 1 g.

Stated treatment: 15 Gy SBRT to primary tumor, nephrectomy 4 weeks later. As concerns this clone: Its target is not known.

Clones were sequenced by immunoSEQ multiplex PCR, and TCRdb holds only the in-frame ones, with some missing. The sample carries about 20,000 clones, around 46% recorded once. This CDR3 is 13 amino acids long. CDR1 ENHRY and CDR2 SYGVKD come from the germline V gene. Trimming cost V 8 bases and J 5 bases; bases outside gene matches: 6. This chain links TRBV10-3 with TRBJ2-1, with 7 bases matching TRBD2. The TCR sequence derives from a woman aged 50 to 60 with renal cell carcinoma. Source: tumor tissue, taken from a patient whose treatment included radiotherapy and nephrectomy. CDR3 residues: CAIGIGGNNEQFF. CDR3 in DNA: TGTGCCATCGGGATCGGGGGGAACAATGAGCAGTTCTTC.